These 19 T cell receptor beta chains share one sample of origin, sequenced in a study of control samples from healthy donors and cancer patients. Using immunoSEQ multiplex PCR, the repertoire was profiled, and TCRdb retains in-frame clones only, with some absent. The sample has under 200,000 clones, about 94% seen once. Sequencing used PBMCs. Receptors originate from a man between 60 and 70 years old with colorectal cancer.

The V call is TRBV12-3 or TRBV12-4, the J call TRBJ1-1, with D maybe TRBD1 (5 bases). This CDR3 has 13 amino acids. Trimming took 7 bases from V and 4 from J, leaving 13 bases between them. CDR3 in amino acids: CASTALGTTEAFF. The CDR3 DNA reads as TGTGCCAGCACCGCCCTGGGGACCACTGAAGCTTTCTTT.

The chain has TRBV6-5 and TRBJ2-3, with 9 positions matching TRBD1. Germline loops: CDR1 MNHEY, CDR2 SVGAGI. V trimming: 4 bases; J trimming: 5 bases; junction bases outside the gene matches: 10. The CDR3 has 16 amino acids. The CDR3 nucleotides read TGTGCCAGCAGTTCCCCGTTGGACAGGGGTGGAGATACGCAGTATTTT. It is translated as CASSSPLDRGGDTQYF.

This chain links TRBV4-1 with TRBJ1-1; no definite D call. V was trimmed by 1 base and J by 1 base, leaving 13 bases between them. CDR1 is MGHRA, CDR2 YSYEKL, per germline. The CDR3 length is 16 residues. The DNA for the CDR3 is TGCGCCAGCAGCCAAGGGCCCGGGAAACGGAACACTGAAGCTTTCTTT. Protein sequence: CASSQGPGKRNTEAFF.

In this sample, this clone turned up once. This sequence joins TRBV18 and TRBJ2-3; 10 bases are a match to TRBD2. CDR1 is KGHSH, CDR2 LQKENI, per germline. V lost 3 bases, J lost 0 bases, and 0 bases stayed unmatched. The CDR3 has 15 residues. The CDR3 DNA reads as TGTGCCAGCTCACCGACTAGCGGGAGCACAGATACGCAGTATTTT. This codes for CASSPTSGSTDTQYF.

V usage is TRBV10-3 and J usage is TRBJ2-5; TRBD2 matches 7 bases. J gave up 5 bases and V 0 bases, and 15 bases lay outside the gene matches. Germline-derived CDR1 and CDR2 are ENHRY and SYGVKD. The CDR3 sequence is 18 residues long. CDR3 nucleotides: TGTGCCATCAGTGAGTCGGGTCGCCTAGCGGAGGGCGGGGAGACCCAGTACTTC. Amino acid sequence: CAISESGRLAEGGETQYF.

The table lists this clone with a few counts. V is TRBV18 and J is TRBJ1-6; the match to TRBD1 covers 7 bases. The CDR3 is 14 amino acids. The germline V gene encodes CDR1 KGHSH and CDR2 LQKENI. V was clipped by 3 bases and J by 6 bases; unmatched bases: 2. CDR3 amino acids: CASSPGQVNSPLHF. The CDR3 nucleotides read TGTGCCAGCTCACCCGGACAGGTTAATTCACCCCTCCACTTT.

This chain uses TRBV19 with TRBJ2-2; D is undetermined. This CDR3 is built from 15 residues. V dropped 0 bases and J dropped 4 bases, with 9 bases sitting between them. Germline lookup yields CDR1 LNHDA and CDR2 SQIVND (reference sequence). The CDR3 spells CASSIDRTGTGELFF. As DNA, the CDR3 is TGTGCCAGTAGTATAGATCGAACGGGCACCGGGGAGCTGTTTTTT.

The rearrangement joins TRBV11-2 to TRBJ2-4; D is unresolved. The V gene lost 5 bases and the J gene lost 15 bases, with 20 bases spanning the gap. This CDR3 comprises 13 residues. CDR1 is SGHAT, CDR2 FQNNGV, per germline. The CDR3 DNA follows: TGTGCCAGCAGCCTCATGAGTCAGGATAGCCGGTACTTC. Translation: CASSLMSQDSRYF.

About this clone: The sample holds other DNA sequences that translate to the same CDR3. The chain couples TRBV30 to TRBJ1-5, with a weak D call TRBD1 (6 bases). CDR3 length: 14 amino acids. Germline-derived CDR1 and CDR2 are GTSNPN and SVGIG (reference sequence). The V and J ends lost 0 bases and 4 bases respectively, with 10 bases between them. CDR3 nucleotides: TGTGCCTGGAGTGTCGGACAGAAGAATCAGCCCCAGCATTTT. Encoded protein: CAWSVGQKNQPQHF.

This chain connects TRBV4-3 to TRBJ2-1; D is unresolved. The CDR3 consists of 15 residues. V lost 1 base to trimming and J lost 0 bases, with 7 bases between them. Per germline, CDR1 LGHNA and CDR2 YSLEER. CDR3 DNA: TGCGCCAGCAGCCAAGGCTGGGGCTCCTACAATGAGCAGTTCTTC. Translated: CASSQGWGSYNEQFF.

This clone has a single count. This chain links TRBV18 with TRBJ2-5, with D possibly being TRBD1 or TRBD2 (5 bases each). This CDR3 region has 16 residues. V was trimmed by 5 bases and J by 2 bases, leaving 18 bases between them. CDR1 and CDR2 (germline): KGHSH, LQKENI. The CDR3 is CASSTVERGGQETQYF. The CDR3 DNA reads as TGTGCCAGCTCAACCGTTGAGAGGGGCGGGCAAGAGACCCAGTACTTC.

V is TRBV24-1 and J is TRBJ2-5; TRBD1 matches at 12 bases. The trim removed 5 bases at V and 5 bases at J, leaving 5 bases unmatched. The CDR3 totals 15 residues. The germline V gene encodes CDR1 KGHDR and CDR2 SFDVKD. This CDR3 reads CATSGDRGRWETQYF. The CDR3 nucleotides read TGTGCCACCAGTGGGGACAGGGGGCGCTGGGAGACCCAGTACTTC.

The CDR3 region has the DNA TGTGCCACCAGTGACCCGAGCGGGGAGTACACAGATACGCAGTATTTT. Its protein is CATSDPSGEYTDTQYF. The chain couples TRBV24-1 to TRBJ2-3; 7 bases are a match to TRBD2. V was pared by 4 bases and J by 2 bases, with 8 bases of the junction left unmatched. Germline loops: CDR1 KGHDR, CDR2 SFDVKD. CDR3 length equals 16 residues.

This chain connects TRBV19 to TRBJ1-3, with 9 bases that match TRBD1. Germline V gene data show CDR1 as LNHDA and CDR2 as SQIVND (reference sequence). This CDR3 has 11 residues. V dropped 10 bases and J dropped 8; count of bases not matched to a gene: 3. The CDR3 DNA sequence: TGTGCCACGGGACAGGGCTACACCATATATTTT. Translating it yields CATGQGYTIYF.

V and J are TRBV7-2 and TRBJ2-2; TRBD2 is a possible D gene (6 bases). The CDR3 runs 16 residues. CDR1 and CDR2 from the germline V gene are SGHTA and FQGNSA. Trimming pared 1 base from V and 1 base from J, leaving 10 bases between. The CDR3 reads CASSLVAGKNTGELFF. The CDR3 DNA reads as TGTGCCAGCAGCTTAGTGGCGGGGAAGAACACCGGGGAGCTGTTTTTT.

The chain recombines TRBV18 with TRBJ2-7; TRBD1 agrees at 7 bases. The V segment lost 3 bases and the J segment 0 bases; nucleotides outside the gene matches: 8. CDR3 length: 16 amino acids. Germline CDR1 KGHSH, CDR2 LQKENI. The CDR3 loop reads CASSPRTGQSSYEQYF. CDR3 nucleotides: TGTGCCAGCTCACCCAGGACAGGACAATCCTCCTACGAGCAGTACTTC.

The V and J genes are TRBV5-1 and TRBJ2-2, with TRBD2 matching 8 bases. Losses at the gene ends were 3 bases for V and 4 bases for J; bases not matched to a gene: 2. This CDR3 has 14 amino acids. Germline V gene sequence: CDR1 SGHRS, CDR2 YFSETQ. CDR3 amino acids: CASSSGTSTGELFF. CDR3 DNA sequence: TGCGCCAGCAGCTCCGGGACTAGCACCGGGGAGCTGTTTTTT.

Notes on this clone: Other DNA sequences within the sample encode an identical CDR3. V gene TRBV5-5 combines with J gene TRBJ1-1, with D possibly being TRBD1 (5 bases). CDR1 and CDR2 from the germline V gene are SGHKS and YYEKEE (reference sequence). The CDR3 has 13 residues. V was shortened by 2 bases and J by 3 bases, with 8 bases between the two germline ends. DNA of the CDR3: TGTGCCAGCAGCTTCGCCAGGGACACTGAAGCTTTCTTT. Protein: CASSFARDTEAFF.

CDR3 loop: CASSRLASGTGELFF. The CDR3 DNA follows: TGTGCCAGCAGTCGTTTGGCTTCGGGCACCGGGGAGCTGTTTTTT. The chain couples TRBV6-5 to TRBJ2-2; no definite D call. Trimming stripped 5 bases from V and 4 bases from J, with 14 bases between. The V gene's germline CDR1 is MNHEY and CDR2 SVGAGI. The CDR3 runs to 15 residues.